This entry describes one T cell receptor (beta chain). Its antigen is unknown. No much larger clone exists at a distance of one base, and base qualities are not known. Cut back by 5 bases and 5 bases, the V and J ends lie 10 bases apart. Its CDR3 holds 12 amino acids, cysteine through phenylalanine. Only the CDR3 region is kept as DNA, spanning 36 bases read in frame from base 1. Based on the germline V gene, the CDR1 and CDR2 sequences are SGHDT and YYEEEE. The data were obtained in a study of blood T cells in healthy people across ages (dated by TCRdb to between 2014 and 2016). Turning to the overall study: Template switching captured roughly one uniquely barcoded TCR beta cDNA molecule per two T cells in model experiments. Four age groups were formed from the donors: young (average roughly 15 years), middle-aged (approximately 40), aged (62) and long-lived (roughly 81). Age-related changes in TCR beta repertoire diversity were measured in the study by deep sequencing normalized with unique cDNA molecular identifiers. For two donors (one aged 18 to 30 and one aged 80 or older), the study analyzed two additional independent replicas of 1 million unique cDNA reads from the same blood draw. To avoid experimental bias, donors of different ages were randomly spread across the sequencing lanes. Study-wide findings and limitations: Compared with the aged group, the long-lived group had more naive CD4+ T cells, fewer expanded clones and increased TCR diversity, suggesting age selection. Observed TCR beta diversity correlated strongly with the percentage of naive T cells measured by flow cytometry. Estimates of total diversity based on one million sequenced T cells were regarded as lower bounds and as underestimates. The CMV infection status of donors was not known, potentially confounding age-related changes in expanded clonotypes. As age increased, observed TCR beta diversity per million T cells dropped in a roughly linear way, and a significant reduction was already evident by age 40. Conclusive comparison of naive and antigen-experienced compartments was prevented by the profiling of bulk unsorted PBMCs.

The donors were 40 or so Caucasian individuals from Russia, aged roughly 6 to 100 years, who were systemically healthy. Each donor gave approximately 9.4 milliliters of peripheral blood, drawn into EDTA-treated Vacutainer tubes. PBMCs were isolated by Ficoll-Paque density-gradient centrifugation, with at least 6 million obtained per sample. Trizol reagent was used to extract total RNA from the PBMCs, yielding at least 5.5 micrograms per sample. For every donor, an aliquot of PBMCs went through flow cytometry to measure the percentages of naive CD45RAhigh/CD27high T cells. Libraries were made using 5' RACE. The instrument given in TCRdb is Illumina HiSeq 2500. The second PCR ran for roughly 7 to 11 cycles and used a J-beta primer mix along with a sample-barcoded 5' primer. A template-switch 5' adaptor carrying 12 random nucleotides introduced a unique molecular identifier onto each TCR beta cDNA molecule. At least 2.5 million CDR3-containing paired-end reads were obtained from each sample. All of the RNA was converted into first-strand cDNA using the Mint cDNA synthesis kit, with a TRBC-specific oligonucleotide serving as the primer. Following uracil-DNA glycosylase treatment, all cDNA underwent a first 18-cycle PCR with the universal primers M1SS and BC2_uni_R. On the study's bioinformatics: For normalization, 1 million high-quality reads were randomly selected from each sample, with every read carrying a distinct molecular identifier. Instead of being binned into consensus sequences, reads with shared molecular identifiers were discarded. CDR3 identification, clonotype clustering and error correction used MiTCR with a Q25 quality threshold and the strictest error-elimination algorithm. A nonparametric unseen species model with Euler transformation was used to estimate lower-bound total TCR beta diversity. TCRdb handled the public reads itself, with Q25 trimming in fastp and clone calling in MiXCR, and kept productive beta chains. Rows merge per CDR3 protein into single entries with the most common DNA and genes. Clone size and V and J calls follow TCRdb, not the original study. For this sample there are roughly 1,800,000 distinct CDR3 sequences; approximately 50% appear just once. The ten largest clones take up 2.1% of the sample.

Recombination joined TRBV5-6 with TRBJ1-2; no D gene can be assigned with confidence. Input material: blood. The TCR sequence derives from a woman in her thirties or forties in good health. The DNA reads TGTGCCAGCAGTACATACGAATATGGCTACACCTTC. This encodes CASSTYEYGYTF.